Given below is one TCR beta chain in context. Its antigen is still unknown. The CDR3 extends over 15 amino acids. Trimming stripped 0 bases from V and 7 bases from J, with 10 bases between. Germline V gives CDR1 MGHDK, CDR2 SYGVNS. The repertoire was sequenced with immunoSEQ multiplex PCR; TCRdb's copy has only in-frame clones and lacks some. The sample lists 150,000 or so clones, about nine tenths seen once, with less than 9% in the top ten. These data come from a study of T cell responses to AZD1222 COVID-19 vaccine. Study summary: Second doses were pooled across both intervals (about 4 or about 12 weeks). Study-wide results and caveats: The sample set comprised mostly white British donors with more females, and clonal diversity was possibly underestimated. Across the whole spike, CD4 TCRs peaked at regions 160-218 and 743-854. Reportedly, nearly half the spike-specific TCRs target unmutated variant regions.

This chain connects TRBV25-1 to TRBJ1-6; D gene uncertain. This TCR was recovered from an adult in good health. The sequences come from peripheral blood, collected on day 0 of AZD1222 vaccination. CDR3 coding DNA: TGTGCCAGCAGTGAATATGCGGACGGGAATTCACCCCTCCACTTT. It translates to CASSEYADGNSPLHF.